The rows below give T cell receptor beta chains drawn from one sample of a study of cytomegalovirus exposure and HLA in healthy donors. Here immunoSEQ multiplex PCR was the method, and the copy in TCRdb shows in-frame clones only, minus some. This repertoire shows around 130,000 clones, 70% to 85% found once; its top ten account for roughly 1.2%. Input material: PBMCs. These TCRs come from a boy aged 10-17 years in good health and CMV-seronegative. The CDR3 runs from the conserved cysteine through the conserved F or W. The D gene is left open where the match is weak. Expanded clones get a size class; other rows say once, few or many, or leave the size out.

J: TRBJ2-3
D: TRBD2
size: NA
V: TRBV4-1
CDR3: CASSRGGLAGLTDTQYF
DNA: TGCGCCAGCAGCCGGGGCGGGCTAGCGGGACTCACAGATACGCAGTATTTT

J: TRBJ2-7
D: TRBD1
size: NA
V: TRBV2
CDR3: CASSLTGTYEQYF
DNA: TGTGCCAGCAGCTTGACAGGGACCTACGAGCAGTACTTC

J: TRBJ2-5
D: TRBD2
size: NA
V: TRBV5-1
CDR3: CASSPILAGLQETQYF
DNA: TGCGCCAGCAGCCCAATACTAGCGGGCCTCCAAGAGACCCAGTACTTC

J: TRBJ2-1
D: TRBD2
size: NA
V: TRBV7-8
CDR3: CASSLGRLAGDLYNEQFF
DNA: TGTGCCAGCAGCTTAGGAAGGCTAGCGGGAGATCTCTACAATGAGCAGTTCTTC

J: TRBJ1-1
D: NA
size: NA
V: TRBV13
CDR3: CASSPEGWQGPLNTEAFF
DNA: TGTGCCAGCAGCCCTGAGGGATGGCAGGGGCCCTTGAACACTGAAGCTTTCTTT

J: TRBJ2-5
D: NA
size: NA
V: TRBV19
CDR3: CASSIDGAQGRETQYF
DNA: TGTGCCAGTAGTATAGATGGGGCACAGGGGAGGGAGACCCAGTACTTC

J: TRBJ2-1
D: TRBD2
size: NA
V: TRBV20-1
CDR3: CSAGGVEQFF
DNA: TGCAGTGCTGGGGGGGTTGAGCAGTTCTTC

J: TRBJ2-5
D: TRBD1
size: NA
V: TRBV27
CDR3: CASSSTGVRIETQYF
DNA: TGTGCCAGCAGTTCGACAGGGGTCCGGATTGAGACCCAGTACTTC

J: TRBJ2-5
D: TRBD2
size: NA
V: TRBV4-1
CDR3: CASSPGGTSGGGETQYF
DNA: TGCGCCAGCAGCCCAGGGGGGACTAGCGGGGGCGGGGAGACCCAGTACTTC

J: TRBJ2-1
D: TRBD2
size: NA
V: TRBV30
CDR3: CAWGVRLAVSNEQFF
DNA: TGTGCCTGGGGGGTGAGACTAGCGGTCTCCAATGAGCAGTTCTTC

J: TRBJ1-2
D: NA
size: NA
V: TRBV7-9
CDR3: CASSFTNYGYTF
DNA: TGTGCCAGCAGCTTCACAAACTATGGCTACACCTTC

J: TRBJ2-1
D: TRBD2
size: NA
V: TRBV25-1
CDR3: CASSEFGREGNLNEQFF
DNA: TGTGCCAGCAGTGAATTTGGGCGGGAGGGTAACTTGAATGAGCAGTTCTTC

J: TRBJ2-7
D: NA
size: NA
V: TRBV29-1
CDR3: CSAQPENSYEQYF
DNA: TGCAGCGCACAACCGGAGAACTCCTACGAGCAGTACTTC

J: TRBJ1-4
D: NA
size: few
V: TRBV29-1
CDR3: CSVNREGEKLFF
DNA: TGCAGCGTTAACAGGGAGGGCGAAAAACTGTTTTTT

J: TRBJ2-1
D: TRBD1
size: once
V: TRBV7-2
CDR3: CASSLLTGTGDEQFF
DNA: TGTGCCAGCAGCTTACTAACCGGGACAGGGGATGAGCAGTTCTTC

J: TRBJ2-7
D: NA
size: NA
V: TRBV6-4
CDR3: CASSVAATYEQYF
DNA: TGTGCCAGCAGTGTAGCCGCCACCTACGAGCAGTACTTC

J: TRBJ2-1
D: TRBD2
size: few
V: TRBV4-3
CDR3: CASSQGTSGYDRDEQFF
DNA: TGCGCCAGCAGCCAAGGGACTAGCGGATACGATAGGGATGAGCAGTTCTTC

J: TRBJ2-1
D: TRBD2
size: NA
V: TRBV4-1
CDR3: CASSQPMLGTSGRFFDNEQFF
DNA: TGCGCCAGCAGCCAACCCATGCTCGGGACTAGCGGGAGATTCTTTGACAATGAGCAGTTCTTC

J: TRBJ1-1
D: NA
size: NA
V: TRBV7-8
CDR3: CASSHKQGNTEAFF
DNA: TGTGCCAGCAGCCACAAACAGGGGAACACTGAAGCTTTCTTT

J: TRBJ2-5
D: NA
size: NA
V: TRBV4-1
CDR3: CASSQGLEETQYF
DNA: TGCGCCAGCAGCCAAGGGCTAGAAGAGACCCAGTACTTC

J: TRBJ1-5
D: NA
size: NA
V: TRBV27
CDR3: CASSLLGEVAVGTGDQPQHF
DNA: TGTGCCAGCAGTTTATTGGGAGAGGTAGCGGTAGGGACGGGGGATCAGCCCCAGCATTTT

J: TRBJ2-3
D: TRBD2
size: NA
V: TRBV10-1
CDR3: CASIPGGDADTQYF
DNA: TGCGCCAGCATCCCGGGGGGGGACGCAGATACGCAGTATTTT

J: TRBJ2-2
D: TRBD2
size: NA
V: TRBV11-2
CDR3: CASSSPGGLAGGNTGELFF
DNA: TGTGCCAGCAGCTCCCCAGGGGGACTAGCGGGGGGGAACACCGGGGAGCTGTTTTTT

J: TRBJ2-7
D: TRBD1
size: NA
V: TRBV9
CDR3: CASSVGSRTGAYEQYF
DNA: TGTGCCAGCAGCGTAGGGTCCCGGACAGGCGCATACGAGCAGTACTTC

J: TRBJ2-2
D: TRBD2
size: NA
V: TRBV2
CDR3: CASKGLAGPETGELFF
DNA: TGTGCCAGCAAGGGGCTAGCGGGACCGGAGACCGGGGAGCTGTTTTTT

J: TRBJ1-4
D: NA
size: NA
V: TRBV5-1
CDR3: CASSPPGEEKLFF
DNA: TGCGCCAGCAGCCCCCCAGGGGAGGAAAAACTGTTTTTT

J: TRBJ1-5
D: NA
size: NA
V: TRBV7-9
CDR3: CARLEQGLHQPQHF
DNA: TGTGCCAGGTTAGAGCAGGGCCTACATCAGCCCCAGCATTTT

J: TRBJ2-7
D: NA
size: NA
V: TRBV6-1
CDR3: CASPSRYEQYF
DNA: TGTGCCAGCCCAAGCCGCTACGAGCAGTACTTC

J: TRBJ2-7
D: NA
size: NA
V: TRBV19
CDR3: CASSIGGPSQGYEQYF
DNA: TGTGCCAGTAGTATCGGGGGGCCTTCACAGGGCTACGAGCAGTACTTC

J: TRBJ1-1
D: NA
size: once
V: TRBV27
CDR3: CASSLSGFTEAFF
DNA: TGTGCCAGCAGTTTATCCGGGTTCACTGAAGCTTTCTTT

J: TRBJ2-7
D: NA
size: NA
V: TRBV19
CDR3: CASSAGTGAYEQYF
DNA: TGTGCCAGTAGTGCCGGGACGGGAGCCTACGAGCAGTACTTC

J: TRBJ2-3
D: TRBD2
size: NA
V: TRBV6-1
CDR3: CASSDLGGGRAPDTQYF
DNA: TGTGCCAGCAGTGACCTAGGAGGCGGGAGGGCCCCAGATACGCAGTATTTT

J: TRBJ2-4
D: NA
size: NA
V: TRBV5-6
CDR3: CASSLYSKNIQYF
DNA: TGTGCCAGCAGCTTGTATTCCAAAAACATTCAGTACTTC

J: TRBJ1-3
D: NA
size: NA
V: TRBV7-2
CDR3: CASSLSTAGNTIYF
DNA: TGTGCCAGCAGCTTAAGTACAGCTGGAAACACCATATATTTT

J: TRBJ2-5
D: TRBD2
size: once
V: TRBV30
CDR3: CAWRLAGQQETQYF
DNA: TGTGCCTGGCGACTAGCGGGCCAACAAGAGACCCAGTACTTC

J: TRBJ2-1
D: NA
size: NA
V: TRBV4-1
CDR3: CASSRQSQGNEQFF
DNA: TGCGCCAGCAGCCGACAGTCTCAAGGCAATGAGCAGTTCTTC

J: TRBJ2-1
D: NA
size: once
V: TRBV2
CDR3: CASTPGAVDNEQFF
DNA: TGTGCCAGCACCCCCGGAGCGGTCGACAATGAGCAGTTCTTC

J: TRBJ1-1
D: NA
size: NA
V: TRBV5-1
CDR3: CASSFEGWTEAFF
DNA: TGCGCCAGCAGCTTTGAGGGTTGGACTGAAGCTTTCTTT

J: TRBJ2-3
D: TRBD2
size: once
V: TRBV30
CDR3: CAWSTTSGRKYF
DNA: TGTGCCTGGAGCACTACTAGCGGGAGAAAATATTTT

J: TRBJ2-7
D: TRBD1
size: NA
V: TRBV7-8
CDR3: CASSSKDRLDEQYF
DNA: TGTGCCAGCAGCTCTAAGGACAGGCTCGACGAGCAGTACTTC